This TCR beta chain was identified in a study of shared clonotypes between healthy human individuals. Broader study findings: The generation probabilities recorded for non-shared clonotypes fell below those of clonotypes shared by all four donors. The genetic and exposure-history diversity represented was limited by few donors. The naive CD4 repertoires of several donors were compared, and about 5% of clonotypes were shared.

Clones were read by immunoSEQ multiplex PCR, and TCRdb kept only the in-frame ones, dropping some. The sample records 950,000 to 1,100,000 clones, around 78% being singletons. This clone was observed a single time. Its antigen is unidentified. This TCR came from a man younger than 35 in good health. Some clones in this sample may be carry-over from other donors' samples. Input material: memory CD4+ T cells from PBMCs. Subset defined: CD45RA-negative fraction.

CDR3 nucleotide sequence: TGCGCCAGCAGCCAAGATCCGGGGGGGGAAGAGACCCAGTACTTC. Protein: CASSQDPGGEETQYF. The V and J genes are TRBV4-1 and TRBJ2-5, with 8 bases that match TRBD2. Germline loops: CDR1 MGHRA, CDR2 YSYEKL. This CDR3 region has 15 residues. With 0 bases clipped from V and 3 bases from J, the junction kept 3 bases outside the gene matches.